This TCR beta chain was found in a study of CD8 T cells in Susac syndrome. The table lists this clonotype with a few counts. A quantity of about 0.45 to 1 ug RNA underwent reverse transcription using random hexamers. TCRdb called the immunoSEQ multiplex PCR reads again in MiXCR, with one record for every CDR3 protein. The sample lists about 300,000 distinct CDR3 sequences; roughly 85% were seen once. Germline V gene sequence: CDR1 WSHSY, CDR2 SAAADI. Unmatched junction bases numbered 11, after V lost 2 bases and J lost 7 bases. This CDR3 spans 15 amino acids. The V call is TRBV10-2, the J call TRBJ2-7; 7 nucleotides align to TRBD2. Sequenced sample: CD8+ T cells from PBMCs. The receptor's source is a human donor with multiple sclerosis. The CDR3 DNA is TGCGCCAGCAGTGAGCGGGTGGCGGGAGCCGATGAGCAGTACTTC. Encoded protein: CASSERVAGADEQYF.